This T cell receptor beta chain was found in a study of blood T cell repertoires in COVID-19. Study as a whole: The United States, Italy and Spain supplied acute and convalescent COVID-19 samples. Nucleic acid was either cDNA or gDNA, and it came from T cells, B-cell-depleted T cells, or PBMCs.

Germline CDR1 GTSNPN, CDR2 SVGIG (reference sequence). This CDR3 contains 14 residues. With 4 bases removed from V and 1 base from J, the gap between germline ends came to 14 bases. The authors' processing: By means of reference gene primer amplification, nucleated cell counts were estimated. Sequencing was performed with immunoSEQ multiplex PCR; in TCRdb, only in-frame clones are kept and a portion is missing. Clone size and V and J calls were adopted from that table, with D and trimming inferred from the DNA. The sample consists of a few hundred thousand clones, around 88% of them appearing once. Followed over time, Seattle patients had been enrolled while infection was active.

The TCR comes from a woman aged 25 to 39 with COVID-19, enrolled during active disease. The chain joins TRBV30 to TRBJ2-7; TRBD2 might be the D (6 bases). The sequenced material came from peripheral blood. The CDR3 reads CAWIEGSGSYEQYF. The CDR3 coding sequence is TGTGCCTGGATAGAGGGAAGCGGGTCCTACGAGCAGTACTTC. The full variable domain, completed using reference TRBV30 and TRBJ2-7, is SQTIHQWPATLVQPVGSPLSLECTVEGTSNPNLYWYRQAAGRGLQLLFYSVGIGQISSEVPQNLSASRPQDRQFILSSKKLLLSDSGFYLCAWIEGSGSYEQYFGPGTRLTVT.